These 16 T cell receptor beta chains originate from one sample sequenced in a study of early stage breast cancer tumors. Some clones are missing from TCRdb's copy, which holds only in-frame ones; the method was immunoSEQ multiplex PCR. Among roughly 48,000 clones listed, roughly 80% were seen once. The sample comprised blood. Receptors were obtained from a person between 50 and 60 years old with breast cancer.

The chain joins TRBV10-1 to TRBJ2-3; D remains unclear. V lost 11 bases and J 8 bases, leaving 14 bases between the germline ends. Germline-derived CDR1 and CDR2 are WNHNN and SYGVQD (reference sequence). CDR3 size: 11 residues. In nucleotides, the CDR3 is TGCGCCTCTGCGAGCGAAAGTACGCAGTATTTT. Its translation is CASASESTQYF.

The J gene is TRBJ1-5, the V gene TRBV19, with 10 positions matching TRBD1. Unmatched junction bases numbered 9, after V lost 6 bases and J lost 7 bases. Germline values: CDR1 LNHDA, CDR2 SQIVND (reference sequence). The CDR3 totals 15 residues. CDR3 sequence (DNA): TGTGCCAGTAGACCCGGGACAGGGGAGACACAGCCCCAGCATTTT. This sequence encodes CASRPGTGETQPQHF.

The chain couples TRBV10-3 to TRBJ1-6; D gene uncertain. The germline V gene encodes CDR1 ENHRY and CDR2 SYGVKD. There are 16 residues in the CDR3. Trimming removed 0 bases at V and 9 bases at J, with 15 bases between. CDR3 residues: CAISESTGSNFSPLHF. CDR3 sequence (DNA): TGTGCCATCAGTGAGTCGACTGGGAGCAATTTTTCACCCCTCCACTTT.

CDR3 in amino acids: CAWSPGQETQYF. Written as DNA, the CDR3 is TGTGCCTGGAGTCCGGGCCAAGAGACCCAGTACTTC. The chain carries TRBV30 and TRBJ2-5; D is unclear. V was cut by 2 bases and J by 1 base, with 5 bases left in between. The CDR3 totals 12 residues. Germline V gives CDR1 GTSNPN, CDR2 SVGIG (reference sequence). The full variable domain, completed using reference TRBV30 and TRBJ2-5, is SQTIHQWPATLVQPVGSPLSLECTVEGTSNPNLYWYRQAAGRGLQLLFYSVGIGQISSEVPQNLSASRPQDRQFILSSKKLLLSDSGFYLCAWSPGQETQYFGPGTRLLVL.

The genes are TRBV19 and TRBJ2-1; D perhaps matches TRBD2 (6 bases). From germline, CDR1 is LNHDA and CDR2 SQIVND (reference sequence). Between the trimmed V and J ends, which lost 3 bases and 6 bases, there was a span of 15 bases. This CDR3 has 15 amino acids. DNA of the CDR3: TGTGCCAGTAGTATCGTGGGGGGTATCAGCAATGAGCAGTTCTTC. Translation: CASSIVGGISNEQFF. The entire variable domain, with the rest obtained from reference TRBV19 and TRBJ2-1, is as follows: DGGITQSPKYLFRKEGQNVTLSCEQNLNHDAMYWYRQDPGQGLRLIYYSQIVNDFQKGDIAEGYSVSREKKESFPLTVTSAQKNPTAFYLCASSIVGGISNEQFFGPGTRLTVL.

This sequence joins TRBV11-2 and TRBJ1-3, with TRBD1 matching 7 bases. Germline V CDR1 and CDR2: SGHAT, FQNNGV. This CDR3 is built from 15 residues. V shed 7 bases and J 0 bases; nucleotides not matched to a gene: 6. CDR3 loop: CASTRQGNSGNTIYF. As DNA, the CDR3 is TGTGCCAGCACCAGACAGGGAAACTCTGGAAACACCATATATTTT. The full variable domain, its missing parts supplied by reference TRBV11-2 and TRBJ1-3, is EAGVAQSPRYKIIEKRQSVAFWCNPISGHATLYWYQQILGQGPKLLIQFQNNGVVDDSQLPKDRFSAERLKGVDSTLKIQPAKLEDSAVYLCASTRQGNSGNTIYFGEGSWLTVV.

This clone was seen a handful of times. This chain uses TRBV2 with TRBJ2-7; TRBD2 is a possible D gene (6 bases). V lost 10 bases, J lost 2 bases, and 18 bases lay in between. The V gene's germline CDR1 is SNHLY and CDR2 FYNNEI. This CDR3 contains 14 residues. CDR3 sequence (DNA): TGTGCCACCAGCCGGGAGAGGGGAACCTACGAGCAGTACTTC. Protein sequence: CATSRERGTYEQYF.

The chain couples TRBV9 to TRBJ1-1; D is uncertain. V was trimmed by 0 bases and J by 4 bases, leaving 7 bases between them. The CDR3 sequence is 13 residues long. Germline V CDR1 and CDR2: SGDLS, YYNGEE. CDR3 in amino acids: CASSVVVGTEAFF. The CDR3, as DNA: TGTGCCAGCAGCGTAGTCGTGGGCACTGAAGCTTTCTTT.

The CDR3: CASSLSSDEQFF. In DNA form, the CDR3 reads TGTGCCAGCTCGCTTAGTTCCGATGAGCAGTTCTTC. The chain couples TRBV18 to TRBJ2-1; D is unresolved. V gave up 6 bases and J gave up 8 bases, with 11 bases separating them. The CDR3 has 12 amino acids. The germline V gene has CDR1 KGHSH and CDR2 LQKENI.

The chain uses TRBV7-6 and TRBJ2-3; D gene unclear. Germline V gene sequence: CDR1 SGHVS, CDR2 FNYEAQ. V was shortened by 8 bases and J by 0 bases, with 6 bases between the two germline ends. The CDR3 contains 12 residues. CDR3 coding DNA: TGTGCCAGCCGGGCTAGCACAGATACGCAGTATTTT. This codes for CASRASTDTQYF.

In nucleotides, the CDR3 is TGTGCCATCAGTGGACACACGAACACTGAAGCTTTCTTT. Translation gives CAISGHTNTEAFF. The chain combines TRBV10-3 with TRBJ1-1; D not certain. CDR1 and CDR2 (germline): ENHRY, SYGVKD. V lost 4 bases and J 1 base, leaving 7 bases between the germline ends. The CDR3 consists of 13 residues.

A word on this clone: The sample contains more than one DNA sequence encoding this CDR3. This sequence joins TRBV7-2 and TRBJ2-3; 9 bases agree with TRBD2. CDR3 length: 16 residues. Germline V CDR1 and CDR2: SGHTA, FQGNSA. Trimming at V came to 2 bases and at J to 2 bases, leaving 5 bases not matched to a gene. DNA of the CDR3: TGTGCCAGCAGCTTATGGGCGGGAGGGCCCACAGATACGCAGTATTTT. This encodes CASSLWAGGPTDTQYF.

The chain carries TRBV7-8 and TRBJ2-1; no clear D. Trimming shortened V by 2 bases and J by 9 bases, and 8 bases separated the two germline ends. Germline assignment: CDR1 SGHVS and CDR2 FQNEAQ. The CDR3 consists of 12 residues. The DNA of the CDR3 is TGTGCCAGCAGCTTATTACAGAGTGAGCAGTTCTTC. It specifies CASSLLQSEQFF.

The J gene is TRBJ2-7, the V gene TRBV11-2; 9 bases fit TRBD1. Per germline, CDR1 SGHAT and CDR2 FQNNGV. The CDR3 extends over 17 amino acids. V shed 0 bases, J shed 4 bases, and the junction held 10 bases outside the gene matches. This CDR3 is CASSLDLLGTGSYEQYF. DNA for the CDR3: TGTGCCAGCAGCTTAGATCTCCTCGGGACAGGGTCATACGAGCAGTACTTC.

This chain uses TRBV19 with TRBJ2-1; D might be TRBD2 (7 bases). Trimming left V 3 bases short and J 2 bases short, with 14 bases between. In germline, CDR1 is LNHDA, CDR2 SQIVND (reference sequence). The CDR3 spans 16 residues. Here the CDR3 reads CASSMGGGPPYNEQFF. The CDR3 DNA reads TGTGCCAGTAGTATGGGCGGGGGCCCCCCCTACAATGAGCAGTTCTTC.

The chain is built from TRBV7-3 and TRBJ2-1; possible D gene TRBD2, 6 bases. The V gene's germline CDR1 is SGHTA and CDR2 FQGTGA. This CDR3 contains 16 residues. V lost 4 bases to trimming and J lost 2 bases, with 15 bases between them. CDR3 residues: CASSSGQRAAYNEQFF. The CDR3 DNA follows: TGTGCCAGCAGCTCTGGCCAGCGGGCCGCCTACAATGAGCAGTTCTTC. The whole variable domain, remainder taken from reference TRBV7-3 and TRBJ2-1, is GAGVSQTPSNKVTEKGKYVELRCDPISGHTALYWYRQSLGQGPEFLIYFQGTGAADDSGLPNDRFFAVRPEGSVSTLKIQRTERGDSAVYLCASSSGQRAAYNEQFFGPGTRLTVL.